This TCR beta chain was captured by sequencing in a study of cytomegalovirus exposure and HLA in healthy donors. In the study overall: The study placed 80% to 85% of its 398 genotyped donors in the Caucasian-associated ancestry cluster. Overall study results and limits: Overall, approximately 150 TCR beta chains were annotated as cytomegalovirus-associated.

Notes on this clone: Antigen unknown.

The primer mix had 60 Vbeta and 13 Jbeta primers. Here immunoSEQ multiplex PCR was the method, and the copy in TCRdb shows in-frame clones only, minus some. This table has 75,000 to 95,000 clones, around 77% appearing once. V lost 10 bases and J lost 0; bases outside the gene matches: 7. CDR1 and CDR2 (germline): SNHLY, FYNNEI. The CDR3 length is 14 residues. This sequence was found in a man between 45 and 60 years old in good health and CMV-seronegative. Sequencing was carried out using PBMCs. V usage is TRBV2 and J usage is TRBJ1-2; 8 nucleotides line up with TRBD1. DNA for the CDR3: TGTGCCACCGCTGAACAGGGGGCTAACTATGGCTACACCTTC. Residues: CATAEQGANYGYTF.